The 24 T cell receptor beta chains reported below all come from one sample, sequenced in a study of CD4 and CD8 cells across lung adenocarcinoma regions. One entry per CDR3 protein results from TCRdb running MiXCR on the PCR reads. The top ten clones hold under 40% of a sample with around 20,000 distinct CDR3 sequences, 50% of them seen once. Input material: CD8+ T cells from the margin of a lung tumor. The receptor set was obtained from a male donor with lung adenocarcinoma. The CD4 and CD8 labels of this study may be unreliable.

This chain joins TRBV24-1 and TRBJ1-2; tentatively, D is TRBD1 (6 bases). There are 16 residues in the CDR3. CDR1 is KGHDR, CDR2 SFDVKD, per germline. V was trimmed by 4 bases and J by 2 bases, leaving 16 bases between them. The DNA of the CDR3 is TGTGCCACCAGTGACCGGGCCGAGGGGGGGAACTATGGCTACACCTTC. Its translation: CATSDRAEGGNYGYTF.

This chain links TRBV6-9 with TRBJ1-4; perhaps TRBD1 as D (6 bases). The CDR3 is 12 residues long. Trimming shortened V by 6 bases and J by 8 bases, and 10 bases separated the two germline ends. Germline CDR1 is MNHGY and CDR2 is SVAAGI. Here the CDR3 DNA reads TGTGCCAGCAGACACAGGGAGGAAAAACTGTTTTTT. This sequence encodes CASRHREEKLFF.

Many counts were recorded for this clonotype. The chain recombines TRBV10-3 with TRBJ1-2; D might be TRBD1 (6 bases). This CDR3 has 14 amino acids. Germline V gives CDR1 ENHRY, CDR2 SYGVKD. Trimming stripped 6 bases from V and 4 bases from J, with 15 bases between. The CDR3 here is CAISGQPARYGYTF. The DNA of the CDR3 is TGTGCCATCAGCGGACAGCCTGCCCGCTATGGCTACACCTTC.

Worth noting for this clonotype: A much larger clone sits a single nucleotide away, making a read error possible. V usage is TRBV6-5 and J usage is TRBJ2-3, with a possible D match to TRBD2 (5 bases). Per germline, CDR1 MNHEY and CDR2 SVGAGI. There are 16 residues in the CDR3. The CDR3 DNA reads as TGTGCCAGCAGTTACCATCCGGGTTCTAGCACAGATACGCGGTATTTT. It translates to CASSYHPGSSTDTRYF.

A note on this clonotype: One end of the junction is discordant with germline, which a read error may explain. The chain is built from TRBV6-5 and TRBJ2-5; D perhaps matches TRBD2 (6 bases). The CDR3 runs to 15 residues. The germline V gene encodes CDR1 MNHEY and CDR2 SVGAGI. CDR3 amino acids: CGSSFGGRDKETQYF. The CDR3 nucleotides are TGTGGCAGCAGTTTCGGGGGTCGCGACAAAGAGACCCAGTACTTC.

There are many counts of this clonotype. The junction differs from germline at one of its ends, possibly a read error. The chain combines TRBV7-2 with TRBJ2-1; D remains unclear. Germline V gives CDR1 SGHTA, CDR2 FQGNSA. This CDR3 is built from 9 residues. This chain's CDR3 is CASSPKKYF. The CDR3 DNA sequence: TGTGCCAGCAGCCCTAAAAAGTACTTC. The full variable domain, in which reference TRBV7-2 and TRBJ2-1 provide the parts outside the CDR3, is GAGVSQSPSNKVTEKGKDVELRCDPISGHTALYWYRQSLGQGLEFLIYFQGNSAPDKSGLPSDRFSAERTGGSVSTLTIQRTQQEDSAVYLCASSPKKYFGPGTRLTVL.

The chain combines TRBV7-6 with TRBJ2-5; D remains unclear. CDR3 length: 12 residues. The ends were cut back, 2 bases at V and 4 bases at J, with 5 bases in the middle. The germline CDR1 and CDR2 sequences are SGHVS and FNYEAQ. The chain's CDR3 is CASSLLTETQYF. In DNA, the CDR3 is TGTGCCAGCAGCTTATTAACAGAGACCCAGTACTTC.

This clonotype appeared a few times. The CDR3 region has the DNA TGTGCCAGCAGTTACTCGAGGGGGAGCTCTGGAAACACCATATATTTT. Amino acid sequence: CASSYSRGSSGNTIYF. The chain uses TRBV6-5 and TRBJ1-3; perhaps TRBD1 as D (6 bases). The V end lost 0 bases, the J end lost 0 bases, and 9 bases lay between the germline ends. The CDR3 consists of 16 residues. CDR1 and CDR2 (germline): MNHEY, SVGAGI.

This clonotype occurred a few times. J is TRBJ2-5 and V is TRBV6-1; 8 positions agree with TRBD2. Looked up from germline, CDR1 is MNHNS and CDR2 is SASEGT. This CDR3 is built from 14 residues. The CDR3 DNA sequence: TGTGCGGGCAGCGGGGGCCGAGGCCAAGAGACCCAGTACTTC. This gives the protein CAGSGGRGQETQYF.

This clonotype appeared a few times. This sequence joins TRBV20-1 and TRBJ2-1; no clear D. The CDR3 spans 13 residues. The V end lost 4 bases, the J end lost 0 bases, and 7 bases lay between the germline ends. The germline gives CDR1 DFQATT, CDR2 SNEGSKA (reference sequence). In nucleotides, the CDR3 is TGCAGTGCTACTAGGCTCTCCTACAATGAGCAGTTCTTC. As protein: CSATRLSYNEQFF.

CDR3 bases: TGCGCCAGCAGCTTGGCAGTCGGGATAGGTGAGCAGTTCTTC. Translated, it gives CASSLAVGIGEQFF. The rearrangement joins TRBV5-1 to TRBJ2-1; a possible D gene is TRBD2 (5 bases). CDR3 length: 14 amino acids. Trimming removed 0 bases from V and 9 bases from J, with 13 bases in between. The germline gives CDR1 SGHRS, CDR2 YFSETQ.

The chain recombines TRBV7-2 with TRBJ2-1; 8 bases fit TRBD2. The trim removed 2 bases at V and 9 bases at J, leaving 6 bases unmatched. The CDR3 loop spans 14 amino acids. Germline values: CDR1 SGHTA, CDR2 FQGNSA. CDR3 region: CASSLRGGGREQFF. In DNA form, the CDR3 reads TGTGCCAGCAGCTTACGGGGGGGGGGCCGTGAGCAGTTCTTC.

In its sample, this clonotype was seen many times. V is TRBV12-3 or TRBV12-4 and J is TRBJ2-3, with 8 bases aligning to TRBD1. This CDR3 has 14 amino acids. V lost 7 bases and J lost 3; bases outside the gene matches: 6. The CDR3 DNA is TGTGCCAGCACCCAGGGGGCGCGAACAGATACGCAGTATTTT. The encoded protein is CASTQGARTDTQYF.

V gene TRBV6-1 combines with J gene TRBJ2-3; TRBD2 aligns across 12 bases. CDR1 and CDR2 from the germline V gene are MNHNS and SASEGT. The ends lost 8 bases at V and 6 bases at J; junction bases unmatched: 9. This CDR3 region has 15 residues. CDR3 loop: CASGEGLAGPDTQYF. CDR3 nucleotides: TGTGCCAGCGGGGAGGGACTAGCGGGCCCCGATACGCAGTATTTT.

The rearrangement joins TRBV7-2 to TRBJ2-1; tentative D call: TRBD2 (6 bases). This CDR3 has 14 residues. Per the germline V gene, CDR1 is SGHTA and CDR2 is FQGNSA. V was trimmed by 4 bases and J by 5 bases, leaving 12 bases between them. The DNA of the CDR3 is TGTGCCAGCAGCTCGGGACTCCCGAACAATGAGCAGTTCTTC. It codes for CASSSGLPNNEQFF.

In this sample, this clonotype turned up many times. The chain joins TRBV6-1 to TRBJ1-4, with a weak D call TRBD1 (5 bases). V lost 6 bases to trimming and J lost 0 bases, with 8 bases between them. Germline V gene data show CDR1 as MNHNS and CDR2 as SASEGT. The CDR3 runs to 14 residues. The CDR3 DNA reads as TGTGCCAGCAGGACAGCCTCAACTAATGAAAAACTGTTTTTT. Protein: CASRTASTNEKLFF.

This clonotype appeared once. Possible read error: a much larger clone is one base away. This chain joins TRBV5-1 and TRBJ2-1, with D unresolved. TRBJ2-7 matches the DNA end more closely, so the J call is doubtful. The germline gives CDR1 SGHRS, CDR2 YFSETQ. This CDR3 contains 12 residues. The CDR3 DNA follows: TGCGCCAGCAGCTTGCTGGGGTACGAGCAGTACTTC. This encodes CASSLLGYEQYF.

The chain has TRBV6-1 and TRBJ2-5, with D unresolved. Trimming took off 1 base at V and 3 bases at J, with 12 bases between the two ends. This CDR3 has 15 residues. Germline V gene sequence: CDR1 MNHNS, CDR2 SASEGT. The CDR3 region has the DNA TGTGCCAGCAGTGAAGGGAACCCAGCCAAAGAGACCCAGTACTTC. Encoded protein: CASSEGNPAKETQYF.

The chain joins TRBV7-2 to TRBJ2-1, with TRBD2 as a possible D gene (6 bases). CDR1 is SGHTA and CDR2 is FQGNSA in the germline V gene. The CDR3 loop spans 17 amino acids. V was shortened by 5 bases and J by 4 bases, with 21 bases between the two germline ends. The CDR3 protein is CASSRGSGGGRYNEQFF. CDR3 sequence (DNA): TGTGCCAGCAGCCGCGGAAGTGGGGGAGGTAGGTACAATGAGCAGTTCTTC.

Ten or more counts support this clonotype. The chain is built from TRBV11-3 and TRBJ2-1; the match to TRBD2 covers 8 bases. The germline gives CDR1 SGHNT, CDR2 YENEEA. The CDR3 totals 16 residues. With V trimmed by 0 bases and J by 4 bases, 5 bases remained unmatched. This chain's CDR3 is CASSLEGASGYNEQFF. The CDR3 nucleotides are TGTGCCAGCAGCTTAGAGGGGGCTAGCGGGTACAATGAGCAGTTCTTC.

The chain employs TRBV30 and TRBJ1-6; a weak D match, TRBD1 (5 bases). Per germline, CDR1 GTSNPN and CDR2 SVGIG (reference sequence). V lost 2 bases, J lost 0 bases, and 17 bases lay in between. The CDR3 covers 18 residues. The CDR3 loop is CAWSPFRGPSSYNSPLHF. The DNA for the CDR3 is TGTGCCTGGAGTCCCTTTCGGGGCCCGAGCTCCTATAATTCACCCCTCCACTTT.

The chain couples TRBV27 to TRBJ2-3, with TRBD2 identical over 8 bases. The DNA end lines up better with TRBJ2-7; the J call may be wrong. This CDR3 contains 15 residues. Germline V gives CDR1 MNHEY, CDR2 SMNVEV (reference sequence). The CDR3 spells CASSLGSGAKDTQYF. CDR3 coding DNA: TGTGCCAGCAGTTTGGGTAGCGGGGCCAAAGATACGCAGTACTTC.

Comment on this clonotype: One junction end disagrees with the germline gene, perhaps due to a read error. The chain employs TRBV6-1 and TRBJ2-3; a possible D gene is TRBD1 (6 bases). Germline CDR1 is MNHNS and CDR2 is SASEGT. The CDR3 extends over 17 amino acids. The DNA of the CDR3 is TGTGCCAGCATATTCCCCAGGGGCAGAAGTAGCACAGAGACGCAGTATTTT. Translating it yields CASIFPRGRSSTETQYF.

The sample holds a few counts of this clonotype. This chain links TRBV6-1 with TRBJ2-3; no firm D call. Germline CDR1 is MNHNS and CDR2 is SASEGT. The CDR3 runs to 14 residues. V was shortened by 2 bases and J by 2 bases, with 8 bases between the two germline ends. The CDR3 DNA is TGTGCCAGCAGTGAACCTAGACTCACAGATACGCAGTATTTT. Protein product: CASSEPRLTDTQYF.